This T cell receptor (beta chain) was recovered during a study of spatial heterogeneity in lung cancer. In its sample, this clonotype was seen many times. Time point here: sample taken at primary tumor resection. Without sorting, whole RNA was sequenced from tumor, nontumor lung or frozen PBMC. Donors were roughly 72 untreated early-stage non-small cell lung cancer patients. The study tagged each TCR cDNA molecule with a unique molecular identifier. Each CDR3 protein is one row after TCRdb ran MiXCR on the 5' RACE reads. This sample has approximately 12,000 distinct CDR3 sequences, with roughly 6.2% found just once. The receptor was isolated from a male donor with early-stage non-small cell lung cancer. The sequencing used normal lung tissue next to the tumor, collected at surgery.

CDR3 sequence: CASSFPRQGNEQFF. The CDR3 DNA is TGTGCCAGCAGTTTCCCTAGACAGGGGAATGAGCAGTTCTTC. The rearrangement joins TRBV28 to TRBJ2-1, with 8 positions matching TRBD1. The trim removed 3 bases at V and 7 bases at J, leaving 5 bases unmatched. The length of the CDR3 is 14 residues. The germline gives CDR1 MDHEN, CDR2 SYDVKM.